These 22 T cell receptor beta chains were sequenced from one sample in a study of blood T cell repertoires in COVID-19. Here immunoSEQ multiplex PCR was the method, and the copy in TCRdb shows in-frame clones only, minus some. The repertoire consists of about 74,000 clones, with about nine tenths occurring once and the leading ten covering roughly 9.1%. Sequencing used peripheral blood. The receptors come from a human donor in a cohort sampled during active COVID-19.

This rearrangement joins TRBV5-1 to TRBJ2-7; D is unclear. Trimming shortened V by 4 bases and J by 2 bases, and 19 bases separated the two germline ends. CDR3 length equals 16 residues. Germline CDR1 SGHRS, CDR2 YFSETQ. This CDR3 reads CASSPPMRLFAYEQYF. DNA of the CDR3: TGCGCCAGCAGCCCCCCGATGCGGCTGTTTGCCTACGAGCAGTACTTC.

This chain connects TRBV6-6 to TRBJ1-2; D not resolved. Deletions cut 0 bases from V and 2 bases from J, with 13 bases between. The CDR3 totals 16 residues. CDR1 MNHNY and CDR2 SVGAGI come from the germline V gene (reference sequence). CDR3 protein: CASSYSRAAVNYGYTF. CDR3 in DNA: TGTGCCAGCAGTTACTCGCGCGCCGCGGTCAACTATGGCTACACCTTC.

The V and J genes are TRBV28 and TRBJ2-5; TRBD2 aligns across 12 bases. This CDR3 has 15 residues. The junction had 6 bases not matched to a gene; V was cut back by 4 bases and J by 6 bases. Germline V gives CDR1 MDHEN, CDR2 SYDVKM. CDR3 sequence: CASSSPRTSGKTQYF. CDR3 DNA: TGTGCCAGCAGTTCCCCCCGGACTAGCGGGAAGACCCAGTACTTC. The full variable domain, rest sourced from reference TRBV28 and TRBJ2-5, is DVKVTQSSRYLVKRTGEKVFLECVQDMDHENMFWYRQDPGLGLRLIYFSYDVKMKEKGDIPEGYSVSREKKERFSLILESASTNQTSMYLCASSSPRTSGKTQYFGPGTRLLVL.

The CDR3 region has the DNA TGTGCCTGGAGTCTAAACAGGGTAGGAACAGATACGCAGTATTTT. This gives the protein CAWSLNRVGTDTQYF. The V call is TRBV30, the J call TRBJ2-3; D perhaps matches TRBD1 (6 bases). Per germline, CDR1 GTSNPN and CDR2 SVGIG (reference sequence). The V end was cut by 2 bases, the J end by 3 bases, with 15 bases between. CDR3 size: 15 residues.

The chain carries TRBV9 and TRBJ2-5; possible D gene TRBD2, 5 bases. Deletions cut 0 bases from V and 2 bases from J, with 14 bases between. Germline V gene sequence: CDR1 SGDLS, CDR2 YYNGEE. The CDR3 contains 16 residues. The CDR3 coding sequence is TGTGCCAGCAGCGTAGGAGGGTGGCGAGTTCAAGAGACCCAGTACTTC. It encodes CASSVGGWRVQETQYF.

V and J are TRBV19 and TRBJ2-7; TRBD1 matches 9 bases. The CDR3 runs to 15 residues. Germline values: CDR1 LNHDA, CDR2 SQIVND (reference sequence). V was clipped by 5 bases and J by 5 bases; unmatched bases: 10. CDR3 bases: TGTGCCAGTAGTCGACTCCGGGACAGGGACAACGAGCAGTACTTC. Amino acids: CASSRLRDRDNEQYF.

This chain joins TRBV15 and TRBJ1-2; unclear D gene. The CDR3 contains 14 residues. V gave up 1 base and J gave up 4 bases, with 10 bases separating them. Per the germline V gene, CDR1 is LNHNV and CDR2 is YYDKDF (reference sequence). CDR3 loop: CATSRVQISYGYTF. The CDR3 DNA reads as TGTGCCACCAGCAGAGTACAGATTTCCTATGGCTACACCTTC.

The chain couples TRBV6-5 to TRBJ2-1, with 8 bases lining up with TRBD2. With V trimmed by 0 bases and J by 3 bases, 4 bases remained unmatched. This CDR3 spans 16 amino acids. The germline gives CDR1 MNHEY, CDR2 SVGAGI. CDR3 sequence (DNA): TGTGCCAGCAGTTACTCTCCAGCGGGGGACTACAATGAGCAGTTCTTC. Translated: CASSYSPAGDYNEQFF.

The V gene is TRBV5-6, the J gene TRBJ2-5, with D possibly being TRBD1 (6 bases). The CDR3 extends over 13 amino acids. V dropped 6 bases and J dropped 1 base, with 10 bases sitting between them. Germline V gene sequence: CDR1 SGHDT, CDR2 YYEEEE. The CDR3 sequence is CASTRDTQETQYF. The CDR3 nucleotides read TGTGCCAGCACCCGGGACACCCAAGAGACCCAGTACTTC.

This sequence joins TRBV4-3 and TRBJ2-6; 8 bases are a match to TRBD1. Trimming at V came to 2 bases and at J to 2 bases, leaving 5 bases not matched to a gene. CDR1 LGHNA and CDR2 YSLEER come from the germline V gene. This CDR3 comprises 17 residues. The CDR3, as DNA: TGCGCCAGCAGCCAAACGACAGGGGCCCCTGGGGCCAACGTCCTGACTTTC. Translation: CASSQTTGAPGANVLTF.

The chain links TRBV5-1 to TRBJ1-5; 7 bases match TRBD1. J was trimmed by 0 bases and V by 4 bases; bases with no gene match: 4. The CDR3 consists of 15 residues. The germline V gene has CDR1 SGHRS and CDR2 YFSETQ. The CDR3 sequence: CASSPGGDSNQPQHF. The CDR3 DNA reads TGCGCCAGCAGCCCAGGGGGAGATAGCAATCAGCCCCAGCATTTT.

This clone came up once. This chain uses TRBV11-1 with TRBJ2-5, with TRBD1 matching over 9 bases. Looked up from germline, CDR1 is SGHAT and CDR2 is FQDESV (reference sequence). Germline trimming cut 5 bases from V and 4 bases from J; bases unmatched to any gene: 2. CDR3 length equals 13 residues. The CDR3: CASSQDRGETQYF. The CDR3 DNA follows: TGTGCCAGCAGCCAGGACAGGGGAGAGACCCAGTACTTC.

The chain joins TRBV19 to TRBJ1-3; 8 nucleotides match TRBD1. The germline CDR1 and CDR2 sequences are LNHDA and SQIVND (reference sequence). The V gene end was trimmed by 7 bases and the J gene end by 0 bases; junction bases not matched to a gene: 5. The CDR3 extends over 15 amino acids. DNA of the CDR3: TGTGCCAGTAACACGGACAGGGTCTCTGGAAACACCATATATTTT. It encodes CASNTDRVSGNTIYF.

The rearrangement joins TRBV5-4 to TRBJ2-1; D remains ambiguous. V gave up 0 bases and J gave up 9 bases, with 10 bases separating them. The CDR3 runs to 13 residues. Germline V gene data show CDR1 as SGHNT and CDR2 as YYREEE (reference sequence). This CDR3 reads CASSLASSGEQFF. DNA for the CDR3: TGTGCCAGCAGCTTGGCCAGCTCGGGTGAGCAGTTCTTC.

This chain joins TRBV7-3 and TRBJ2-3; the D gene is possibly TRBD2 (6 bases). CDR1 and CDR2 from the germline V gene are SGHTA and FQGTGA. V dropped 4 bases and J dropped 6 bases, with 23 bases sitting between them. The CDR3 consists of 17 residues. CDR3 DNA sequence: TGTGCCAGCAGCTCCGCTCTACTAGGATGGGGGAGGGATACGCAGTATTTT. Translation: CASSSALLGWGRDTQYF.

The gene calls are TRBV10-3 and TRBJ1-1; 12 positions agree with TRBD1. CDR3 length equals 16 residues. Germline CDR1 and CDR2: ENHRY and SYGVKD. The junction had 10 bases not matched to a gene; V was cut back by 6 bases and J by 5 bases. CDR3 amino acids: CAIRDPGQGARTEAFF. Here the CDR3 DNA reads TGTGCCATCAGAGATCCGGGACAGGGGGCCCGAACTGAAGCTTTCTTT.

The chain employs TRBV5-4 and TRBJ2-3; a possible D gene is TRBD1 (5 bases). Germline V gene data show CDR1 as SGHNT and CDR2 as YYREEE (reference sequence). Trimming stripped 1 base from V and 7 bases from J, with 13 bases between. CDR3 length: 14 amino acids. The CDR3 DNA reads TGTGCCAGCAGCTTGTTTAGGGGTAGAAATACGCAGTATTTT. It translates to CASSLFRGRNTQYF.

The chain recombines TRBV4-3 with TRBJ2-1, with TRBD2 matching 12 bases. Germline-derived CDR1 and CDR2 are LGHNA and YSLEER. The J segment lost 7 bases and the V segment lost 1 base, leaving 5 bases of the junction unmatched. There are 16 residues in the CDR3. Here the CDR3 reads CASSQAASGRVNEQFF. The CDR3 nucleotides read TGCGCCAGCAGCCAAGCCGCTAGCGGGAGGGTTAATGAGCAGTTCTTC.

The chain carries TRBV7-2 and TRBJ2-5; D gene unclear. CDR3 size: 13 residues. In germline, CDR1 is SGHTA, CDR2 FQGNSA. V was shortened by 5 bases and J by 2 bases, with 9 bases between the two germline ends. The CDR3 coding sequence is TGTGCCAGCAGCCCCCCCCCGCAAGAGACCCAGTACTTC. As protein: CASSPPPQETQYF.

The rearrangement links TRBV5-6 to TRBJ1-2; TRBD1 matches at 10 bases. CDR3 length equals 15 residues. From germline, CDR1 is SGHDT and CDR2 YYEEEE. V lost 3 bases, J lost 4 bases, and 6 bases stayed unmatched. CDR3 nucleotides: TGTGCCAGCAGCTCCGGGACAGGGGTGGTCTATGGCTACACCTTC. Protein: CASSSGTGVVYGYTF.

The chain is built from TRBV6-6 and TRBJ1-5; D perhaps matches TRBD1 (5 bases). CDR1 and CDR2 (germline): MNHNY, SVGAGI (reference sequence). This CDR3 is 14 amino acids long. Trimming took off 7 bases at V and 0 bases at J, with 10 bases between the two ends. CDR3 DNA: TGTGCCAGCAAAAACAGGTATAGCAATCAGCCCCAGCATTTT. Protein product: CASKNRYSNQPQHF.

This chain links TRBV7-8 with TRBJ2-1, with D possibly matching TRBD1 (6 bases). Germline lookup yields CDR1 SGHVS and CDR2 FQNEAQ. The CDR3 extends over 16 amino acids. V shed 4 bases and J shed 0 bases, with 13 bases lying between them. The CDR3 is CASSYSMGASYNEQFF. The CDR3 DNA reads as TGTGCCAGCAGCTATTCAATGGGGGCCTCCTACAATGAGCAGTTCTTC.